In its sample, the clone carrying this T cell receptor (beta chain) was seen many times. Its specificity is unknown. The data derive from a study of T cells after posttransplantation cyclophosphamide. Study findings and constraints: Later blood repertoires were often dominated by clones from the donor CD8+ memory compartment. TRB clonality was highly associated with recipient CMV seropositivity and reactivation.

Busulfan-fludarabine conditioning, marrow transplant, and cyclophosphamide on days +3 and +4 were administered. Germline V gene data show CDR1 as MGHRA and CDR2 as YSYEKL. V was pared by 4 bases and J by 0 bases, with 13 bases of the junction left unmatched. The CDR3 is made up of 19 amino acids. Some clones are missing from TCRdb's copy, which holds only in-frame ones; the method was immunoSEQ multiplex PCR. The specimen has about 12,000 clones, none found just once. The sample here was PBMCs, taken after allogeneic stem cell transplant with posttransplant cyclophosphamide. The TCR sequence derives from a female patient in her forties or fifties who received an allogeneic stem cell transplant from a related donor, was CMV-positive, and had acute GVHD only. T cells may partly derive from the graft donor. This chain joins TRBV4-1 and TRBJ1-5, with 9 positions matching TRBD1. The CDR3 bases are TGCGCCAGCAGCCCGAAAGGACAGGGGATATTGGATAGCAATCAGCCCCAGCATTTT. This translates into CASSPKGQGILDSNQPQHF.